This TCR beta chain was identified during a study of blood T cells in healthy people across ages. Trimming removed 1 base from V and 4 bases from J, with 9 bases in between. The length of the CDR3 is 13 residues. Germline loops: CDR1 DFQATT, CDR2 SNEGSKA (reference sequence). A second roughly 6 to 12 cycle PCR used barcoded and J-beta primers. TCRdb reprocessed the 5' RACE reads with MiXCR, giving one entry per CDR3 protein. The table records over a million distinct CDR3 sequences, approximately 42% of them present only once. This clonotype was observed a few times. Input material: blood. This chain uses TRBV20-1 with TRBJ2-3; perhaps TRBD1 as D (5 bases). The origin of this receptor is a woman between 18 and 29 years old in good health. The CDR3 region has the DNA TGCAGTGCTAGAGCAGCCAGGGCAGATACGCAGTATTTT. The encoded protein is CSARAARADTQYF.